This T cell receptor beta chain emerged from a study of blood T cells in healthy people across ages. Through a sample-barcoded 5' primer and a J-beta primer mix, a second PCR was run for roughly 6 to 11 cycles. The authors tagged each cDNA molecule using a template-switch adaptor with 12 random nucleotides. TCRdb used MiXCR to reprocess the 5' RACE reads, holding one entry per CDR3 protein. Found here are just over 800,000 distinct CDR3 sequences, 55% to 65% of them singletons; the top ten hold about a quarter. As regards this clonotype: What it binds is unknown.

Study-wide points: A greater number of naive CD4+ cells and higher diversity distinguished long-lived donors from aged donors. Unknown donor CMV status possibly confounded expanded clonotype changes.

CDR1 is ENHRY and CDR2 is SYGVKD in the germline V gene. Trimming removed 8 bases from V and 1 base from J; junction bases left unmatched: 6. The CDR3 contains 15 residues. This receptor was obtained from a man younger than 45 in good health. The V gene is TRBV10-3, the J gene TRBJ2-1, with TRBD1 identical over 9 bases. What was sequenced was blood. CDR3 nucleotides: TGTGCCATCGGGGGAGACAGGGGGTCCTACAATGAGCAGTTCTTC. Translation gives CAIGGDRGSYNEQFF.